These T cell receptor beta chains were read from a single sample in a study of cytomegalovirus exposure and HLA in healthy donors. The repertoire was sequenced with immunoSEQ multiplex PCR; TCRdb's copy has only in-frame clones and lacks some. The data contain about 170,000 clones, approximately 81% of them seen just once; the ten biggest clones take up approximately 1.5%. The material sequenced was PBMCs. These receptors were taken from a male donor in good health and CMV-seronegative. CDR3s include the opening cysteine and the closing phenylalanine or tryptophan. Fields, in order: V gene, J gene, D gene, clone size, CDR3 DNA, CDR3 protein. D genes are given only for firm matches. The size field is filled for only some rows; it gives once, few, many or a size class.

V: TRBV18; J: TRBJ1-6; D: NA; size: NA; DNA: TGTGCCAGCTCACCATCCCCCGGTACAGTTAATTCACCCCTCCACTTT; CDR3: CASSPSPGTVNSPLHF
V: TRBV27; J: TRBJ2-1; D: NA; size: NA; DNA: TGTGCCAGCGGAGGGGGGGGCTCCTACAATGAGCAGTTCTTC; CDR3: CASGGGGSYNEQFF
V: TRBV2; J: TRBJ1-1; D: NA; size: NA; DNA: TGTGCCAGCAGCGGGACTGGACGGGACAACACTGAAGCTTTCTTT; CDR3: CASSGTGRDNTEAFF
V: TRBV7-8; J: TRBJ2-7; D: NA; size: NA; DNA: TGTGCCAGCGGATTGGGAACGACCCAGACGGGGTGGCAGTACTTC; CDR3: CASGLGTTQTGWQYF
V: TRBV19; J: TRBJ2-3; D: TRBD1; size: NA; DNA: TGTGCCACCGGGACAGGGGTAGCAGATACGCAGTATTTT; CDR3: CATGTGVADTQYF
V: TRBV19; J: TRBJ1-2; D: NA; size: NA; DNA: TGTGCCAGTAGCCCCCTCATCGGGGCTAACTATGGCTACACCTTC; CDR3: CASSPLIGANYGYTF
V: TRBV5-4; J: TRBJ1-3; D: TRBD1; size: NA; DNA: TGTGCCAGCAGTTCCGGGGGACAGGCTACAACTAGGGACACCATATATTTT; CDR3: CASSSGGQATTRDTIYF
V: TRBV4-2; J: TRBJ1-4; D: NA; size: NA; DNA: TGTGCCAGCAGCCTGACAGAACCTAATGAAAAACTGTTTTTT; CDR3: CASSLTEPNEKLFF
V: TRBV13; J: TRBJ2-7; D: NA; size: NA; DNA: TGTGCCAGCAGCCAAGGGGCAGGGGACTACGAGCAGTACTTC; CDR3: CASSQGAGDYEQYF
V: TRBV7-9; J: TRBJ2-7; D: NA; size: few; DNA: TGTGCCAGCAGCTTAGCTTTACCAGGGGCTGTTGTCGAGCAGTACTTC; CDR3: CASSLALPGAVVEQYF
V: TRBV28; J: TRBJ1-1; D: TRBD1; size: NA; DNA: TGTGCCAGCAGTAGGGGACAGCTTGAAGCTTTCTTT; CDR3: CASSRGQLEAFF
V: TRBV6-1; J: TRBJ1-2; D: NA; size: NA; DNA: TGTGCCAGCAGTGAAGCGAAGGGTTGGACGGGAGCTAACTATGGCTACACCTTC; CDR3: CASSEAKGWTGANYGYTF
V: TRBV4-2; J: TRBJ2-1; D: TRBD2; size: NA; DNA: TGTGCCAGCAGCCAAGTGCAGGGACTAGCAGAGGGTAACAATGAGCAGTTCTTC; CDR3: CASSQVQGLAEGNNEQFF
V: TRBV18; J: TRBJ1-5; D: NA; size: few; DNA: TGTGCCAGCTCACTCGGACAGTCAGATCAGCCCCAGCATTTT; CDR3: CASSLGQSDQPQHF
V: TRBV6-4; J: TRBJ2-4; D: NA; size: NA; DNA: TGTGCCAGCAGTGACGTTCAGGGGCGCGGGGCCAAAAACATTCAGTACTTC; CDR3: CASSDVQGRGAKNIQYF
V: TRBV6-6; J: TRBJ2-7; D: TRBD2; size: NA; DNA: TGTGCCAGCAGCCACCCAGCGGGAGACTCCTACGAGCAGTACTTC; CDR3: CASSHPAGDSYEQYF
V: TRBV5-6; J: TRBJ1-2; D: TRBD1; size: NA; DNA: TGTGCCAGCAGCTACGGAGGGGGGACAGTCAGCTACACCTTC; CDR3: CASSYGGGTVSYTF
V: TRBV11-2; J: TRBJ1-3; D: NA; size: NA; DNA: TGTGCCAGCAGCTTAGATTCGAATCCAGGGTACACCATATATTTT; CDR3: CASSLDSNPGYTIYF
V: TRBV25-1; J: TRBJ2-5; D: NA; size: NA; DNA: TGTGCCAGCAGCCGTGGCGGCCACCAAGAGACCCAGTACTTC; CDR3: CASSRGGHQETQYF
V: TRBV20-1; J: TRBJ2-7; D: NA; size: NA; DNA: TGCAGTGGGGCCCGGGGTAACGAGCAGTACTTC; CDR3: CSGARGNEQYF
V: TRBV6-4; J: TRBJ1-6; D: NA; size: NA; DNA: TGTGCCAGCAGCGAGGTACAGGGATATTCACCCCTCCACTTT; CDR3: CASSEVQGYSPLHF
V: TRBV5-1; J: TRBJ1-1; D: NA; size: NA; DNA: TGCGCCAGCAGCTTTACTATACAGGGAAACACTGAAGCTTTCTTT; CDR3: CASSFTIQGNTEAFF
V: TRBV5-4; J: TRBJ1-2; D: NA; size: once; DNA: TGTGCCAGCCTTGGGGGGTCAGCTAACTATGGCTACACCTTC; CDR3: CASLGGSANYGYTF
V: TRBV5-4; J: TRBJ2-7; D: NA; size: NA; DNA: TGTGCCAGCAGGCGCTCGCGGTCCGCCGAGCAGTACTTC; CDR3: CASRRSRSAEQYF
V: TRBV30; J: TRBJ2-7; D: NA; size: once; DNA: TGTGCCTGGAAGCCCCCGGGACTTTATCTCTACGAGCAGTACTTC; CDR3: CAWKPPGLYLYEQYF
V: TRBV18; J: TRBJ1-2; D: NA; size: NA; DNA: TGTGCCAGCTCACAGGGAGGGGACTATGGCTACACCTTC; CDR3: CASSQGGDYGYTF
V: TRBV28; J: TRBJ1-1; D: NA; size: NA; DNA: TGTGCCAGCACCCCCCCCCACTTCCAGGTTGGCACTGAAGCTTTCTTT; CDR3: CASTPPHFQVGTEAFF
V: TRBV6-1; J: TRBJ2-5; D: TRBD1; size: NA; DNA: TGTGCCAGCAGTGAAGGGACAGGCCAAGAGACCCAGTACTTC; CDR3: CASSEGTGQETQYF
V: TRBV19; J: TRBJ1-1; D: NA; size: NA; DNA: TGTGCCAGTAGGGAACGGGGGAACACTGAAGCTTTCTTT; CDR3: CASRERGNTEAFF
V: TRBV18; J: TRBJ2-3; D: NA; size: NA; DNA: TGTGCCAGCTCACCTGTGGGGCCGACAGATACGCAATATTTT; CDR3: CASSPVGPTDTQYF
V: TRBV7-2; J: TRBJ2-2; D: NA; size: NA; DNA: TGTGCCAGCAGCTTACCTAGTAGCGGGGAGCTGTTTTTT; CDR3: CASSLPSSGELFF
V: TRBV28; J: TRBJ2-1; D: NA; size: NA; DNA: TGTGCCAGCAAGAAGGGGCCAGGGCAGTTCTTC; CDR3: CASKKGPGQFF
V: TRBV28; J: TRBJ1-3; D: NA; size: few; DNA: TGTGCCAGCAGTCCGGGCGGGCAGCGCTCTGGAAACACCATATATTTT; CDR3: CASSPGGQRSGNTIYF
V: TRBV6-5; J: TRBJ2-1; D: NA; size: NA; DNA: TGTGCCAGCACGACAACAGGGAATGAGCAGTTCTTC; CDR3: CASTTTGNEQFF
V: TRBV7-6; J: TRBJ2-3; D: NA; size: NA; DNA: TGTGCCAGCAGCTTAGGGCTAGGAGATACGCAGTATTTT; CDR3: CASSLGLGDTQYF
V: TRBV4-1; J: TRBJ1-4; D: TRBD1; size: NA; DNA: TGCGCCAGCAGCCAAGATGCGCCAGGGGGCGATGAAAAACTGTTTTTT; CDR3: CASSQDAPGGDEKLFF
V: TRBV28; J: TRBJ1-2; D: TRBD1; size: once; DNA: TGTGCCAGCAGTCCGGGACAGGGGACCTCTGGCTACACCTTC; CDR3: CASSPGQGTSGYTF
V: TRBV2; J: TRBJ1-5; D: NA; size: NA; DNA: TGTGCCAGCAGTGCGAGTTGGGGACTTGGGAATCAGCCCCAGCATTTT; CDR3: CASSASWGLGNQPQHF
V: TRBV4-1; J: TRBJ1-2; D: TRBD1; size: NA; DNA: TGCGCCAGCACCGCAGAGGGGGCAGCTAACTATGGCTACACCTTC; CDR3: CASTAEGAANYGYTF
V: TRBV7-6; J: TRBJ2-3; D: NA; size: NA; DNA: TGTGCCAGCAGCTTGGGGTCCGTAGGGGCTAGCACAGATACGCAGTATTTT; CDR3: CASSLGSVGASTDTQYF
V: TRBV9; J: TRBJ2-7; D: TRBD2; size: NA; DNA: TGTGCCAGCAGCGTTCCCCTAGCGGGAGCTATTGACGAGCAGTACTTC; CDR3: CASSVPLAGAIDEQYF
V: TRBV4-1; J: TRBJ2-7; D: TRBD1; size: NA; DNA: TGCGCCAGCAGCCAAAGGCTTATTGGGACAGACTCCTACGAGCAGTACTTC; CDR3: CASSQRLIGTDSYEQYF
V: TRBV25-1; J: TRBJ2-1; D: NA; size: NA; DNA: TGTGCCAGCGGGTCGGGCAGGGGTTACAATGAGCAGTTCTTC; CDR3: CASGSGRGYNEQFF
V: TRBV11-2; J: TRBJ2-6; D: NA; size: NA; DNA: TGTGCCAGCTGTCGTTCGGCGGGAACTGGGGCCAACGTCCTGACTTTC; CDR3: CASCRSAGTGANVLTF
V: TRBV15; J: TRBJ2-1; D: TRBD2; size: NA; DNA: TGTGCCACCAGCAGAGGAGAGGCGGGGGACGAGCAGTTCTTC; CDR3: CATSRGEAGDEQFF
V: TRBV25-1; J: TRBJ2-2; D: NA; size: NA; DNA: TGTGCCAGCAGCCCCCCGGGAACCGGGGAGCTGTTTTTT; CDR3: CASSPPGTGELFF
V: TRBV5-1; J: TRBJ2-1; D: TRBD2; size: NA; DNA: TGCGCCAGCAGGTTAACTAGCGGAGGATCCTACAATGAGCAGTTCTTC; CDR3: CASRLTSGGSYNEQFF
V: TRBV5-1; J: TRBJ1-2; D: NA; size: NA; DNA: TGCGCCAGCAGCTCCGCCTTGACACAAACTTCAAACTATGGCTACACCTTC; CDR3: CASSSALTQTSNYGYTF
V: TRBV10-3; J: TRBJ2-2; D: TRBD2; size: once; DNA: TGTGCCATCAGAGGACTAGCGGGAGCGGCCAGACATGGCGGGGAGCTGTTTTTT; CDR3: CAIRGLAGAARHGGELFF
V: TRBV5-1; J: TRBJ1-6; D: TRBD1; size: once; DNA: TGCGCCAGCAGCCAGGGACAGACAAATTCACCCCTCCACTTT; CDR3: CASSQGQTNSPLHF
V: TRBV5-1; J: TRBJ1-1; D: NA; size: NA; DNA: TGCGCCAGCAGCCCGCCTGGGGCGGCTGAAGCTTTCTTT; CDR3: CASSPPGAAEAFF
V: TRBV11-3; J: TRBJ2-5; D: NA; size: NA; DNA: TGTGCCAGCAGCTTAATCAGAGGGGAGACCCAGTACTTC; CDR3: CASSLIRGETQYF
V: TRBV11-1; J: TRBJ2-7; D: TRBD2; size: NA; DNA: TGTGCCAGCAGCCCCCGTTGGGGTCTAGCGGGAGTCGTCCCCTACGAGCAGTACTTC; CDR3: CASSPRWGLAGVVPYEQYF
V: TRBV7-9; J: TRBJ1-1; D: TRBD1; size: NA; DNA: TGTTCCAGCAGCCGCTCGGACAGGGCTGAAGCTTTCTTT; CDR3: CSSSRSDRAEAFF
V: TRBV9; J: TRBJ2-1; D: TRBD1; size: once; DNA: TGTGCCAGCAGCATAAGACAGGGGTCGATCAATGAGCAGTTCTTC; CDR3: CASSIRQGSINEQFF